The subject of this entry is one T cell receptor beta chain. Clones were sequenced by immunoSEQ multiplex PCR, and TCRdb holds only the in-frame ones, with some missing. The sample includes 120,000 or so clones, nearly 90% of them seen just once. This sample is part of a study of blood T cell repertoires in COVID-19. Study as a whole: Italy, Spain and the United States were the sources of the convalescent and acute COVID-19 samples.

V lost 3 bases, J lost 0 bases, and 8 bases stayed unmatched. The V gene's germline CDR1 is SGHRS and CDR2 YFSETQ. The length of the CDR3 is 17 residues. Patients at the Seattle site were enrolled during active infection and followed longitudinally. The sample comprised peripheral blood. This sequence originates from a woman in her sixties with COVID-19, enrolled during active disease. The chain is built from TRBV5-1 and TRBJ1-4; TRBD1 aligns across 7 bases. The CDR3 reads CASSWGQLIPTNEKLFF. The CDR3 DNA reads TGCGCCAGCAGCTGGGGACAGTTAATTCCAACTAATGAAAAACTGTTTTTT.